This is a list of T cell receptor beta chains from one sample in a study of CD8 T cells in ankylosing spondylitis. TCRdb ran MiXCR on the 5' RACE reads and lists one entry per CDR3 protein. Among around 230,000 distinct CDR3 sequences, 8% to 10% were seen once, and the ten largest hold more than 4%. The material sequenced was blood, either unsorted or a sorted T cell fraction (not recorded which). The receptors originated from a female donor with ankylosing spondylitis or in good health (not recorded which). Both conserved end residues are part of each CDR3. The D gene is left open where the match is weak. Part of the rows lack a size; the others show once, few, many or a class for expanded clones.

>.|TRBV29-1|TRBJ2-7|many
CSVGGWYEQYF
TGCAGCGTTGGGGGGTGGTACGAGCAGTACTTC
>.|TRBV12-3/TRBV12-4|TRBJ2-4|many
CASSLAGVVVQYF
TGTGCCAGCAGTTTAGCGGGAGTAGTGGTTCAGTACTTC
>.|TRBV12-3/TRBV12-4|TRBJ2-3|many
CASQPQGLASSTDTQYF
TGTGCCAGCCAACCCCAGGGGCTAGCGAGTAGCACAGATACGCAGTATTTT
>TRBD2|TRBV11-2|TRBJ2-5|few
CASSFPRGLADQETQYF
TGTGCCAGCAGCTTCCCCCGTGGACTAGCGGATCAAGAGACCCAGTACTTC
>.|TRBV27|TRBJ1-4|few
CASSSQKYHEKLFF
TGTGCCAGCAGTTCCCAGAAGTATCATGAAAAACTGTTTTTT
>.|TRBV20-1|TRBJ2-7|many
CSANVPSLTGKSSYEQYF
TGCAGTGCTAACGTACCCTCCTTGACAGGCAAGAGCTCCTACGAGCAGTACTTC
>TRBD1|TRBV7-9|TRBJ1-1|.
CASSAPGGFTEAFF
TGTGCCAGCAGCGCCCCAGGGGGGTTCACTGAAGCTTTCTTT
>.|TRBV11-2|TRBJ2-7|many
CASSLVGQPYEQYF
TGTGCCAGCAGCTTAGTAGGACAGCCCTACGAGCAGTACTTC
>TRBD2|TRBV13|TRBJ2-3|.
CAISPGLRGGYTQYF
TGTGCCATCAGCCCCGGCCTCCGGGGGGGATATACGCAGTATTTT
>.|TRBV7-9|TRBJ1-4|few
CASSSPPPREKLFF
TGTGCCAGCAGCTCCCCCCCCCCACGTGAAAAACTGTTTTTT
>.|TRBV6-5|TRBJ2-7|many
CASSYGAPGTEQYF
TGTGCCAGCAGTTACGGGGCCCCGGGTACCGAGCAGTACTTC
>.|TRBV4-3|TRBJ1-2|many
CASSQDYGQRLSGYTF
TGCGCCAGCAGCCAGGACTACGGACAGCGCCTTAGTGGCTACACCTTC
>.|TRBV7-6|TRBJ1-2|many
CASSLYPGTGNYGYTF
TGTGCCAGCAGCTTATACCCCGGGACGGGAAACTATGGCTACACCTTC
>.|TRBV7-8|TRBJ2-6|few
CASSSFRGAGANVLTF
TGTGCCAGCAGCTCATTCAGGGGAGCTGGGGCCAACGTCCTGACTTTC
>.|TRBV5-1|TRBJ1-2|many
CASSLDGTRRGFGDGYTF
TGCGCCAGCAGCTTGGATGGGACAAGAAGAGGTTTTGGCGATGGCTACACCTTC
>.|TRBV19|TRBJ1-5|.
CASRAPGPSNQPQHF
TGTGCCAGTAGGGCGCCGGGACCTAGCAATCAGCCCCAGCATTTT
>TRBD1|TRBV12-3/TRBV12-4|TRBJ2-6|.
CAFCPRGQTLSGANVLTF
TGTGCCTTCTGCCCCCGGGGACAGACTCTCTCTGGGGCCAACGTCCTGACTTTC
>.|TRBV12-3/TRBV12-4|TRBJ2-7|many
CASSPRTYPSYEQYF
TGTGCCAGCAGTCCCCGGACCTACCCATCCTACGAGCAGTACTTC
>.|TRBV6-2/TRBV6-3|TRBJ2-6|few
CASSWTGQFSGANVLTF
TGTGCCAGCAGCTGGACGGGACAATTCTCTGGGGCCAACGTCCTGACTTTC
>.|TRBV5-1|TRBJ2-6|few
CASSSLDSSGANVLTF
TGCGCCAGCAGCTCACTGGACAGCTCTGGGGCCAACGTCCTGACTTTC
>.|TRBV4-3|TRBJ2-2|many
CASSQATGNTGELFF
TGCGCCAGCAGCCAGGCGACAGGGAACACCGGGGAGCTGTTTTTT
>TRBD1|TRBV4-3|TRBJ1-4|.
CASSLESRTGGEKLFF
TGCGCCAGCAGCCTCGAAAGCAGGACAGGGGGTGAAAAACTGTTTTTT
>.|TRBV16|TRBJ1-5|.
CASSPKDTSNQPQHF
TGTGCCAGCAGCCCAAAGGACACTAGCAATCAGCCCCAGCATTTT
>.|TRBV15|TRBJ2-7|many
CATSRDQGDEQYF
TGTGCCACCAGCAGAGATCAGGGTGACGAGCAGTACTTC
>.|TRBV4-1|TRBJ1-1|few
CASSQGDNTEAFF
TGCGCCAGCAGCCAAGGGGACAACACTGAAGCTTTCTTT
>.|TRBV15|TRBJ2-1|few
CATSPLGLHEEQFF
TGTGCCACCAGCCCCCTTGGGCTTCATGAGGAGCAGTTCTTC
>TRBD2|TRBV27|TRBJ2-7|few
CASSPAGLAEYEQYF
TGTGCCAGCAGCCCAGCGGGACTAGCGGAGTACGAGCAGTACTTC
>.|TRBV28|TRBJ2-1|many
CASSFRMGNEQFF
TGTGCCAGCAGTTTCCGGATGGGCAATGAGCAGTTCTTC
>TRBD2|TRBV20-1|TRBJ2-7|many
CSARRGSSYEQYF
TGCAGTGCTAGACGCGGGAGCTCCTACGAGCAGTACTTC
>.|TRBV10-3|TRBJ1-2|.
CAIAGRGTSLEGYTF
TGTGCCATCGCCGGGAGAGGGACATCCTTGGAAGGCTACACCTTC
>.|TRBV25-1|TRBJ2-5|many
CASSELGETQYF
TGTGCCAGCAGTGAATTGGGGGAGACCCAGTACTTC
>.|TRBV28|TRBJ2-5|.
CASATSLANQETQYF
TGTGCCAGCGCTACCTCTCTAGCGAACCAAGAGACCCAGTACTTC
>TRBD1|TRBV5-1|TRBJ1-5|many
CASSLVPGQGYQPQHF
TGCGCCAGCAGCCTGGTCCCGGGACAGGGGTATCAGCCCCAGCATTTT
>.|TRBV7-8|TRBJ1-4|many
CASSFGFSETSNEKLFF
TGTGCCAGCAGCTTTGGGTTTAGTGAAACTTCTAATGAAAAACTGTTTTTT
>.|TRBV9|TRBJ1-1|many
CASSPRVGTEAFF
TGTGCCAGCAGCCCCCGAGTAGGCACTGAAGCTTTCTTT
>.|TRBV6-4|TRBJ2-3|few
CASSATGGATDTQYF
TGTGCCAGCAGTGCGACTGGCGGGGCGACAGATACGCAGTATTTT
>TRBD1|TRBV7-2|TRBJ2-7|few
CASSFGQGLNEQYF
TGTGCCAGCAGCTTCGGACAGGGTCTAAACGAGCAGTACTTC
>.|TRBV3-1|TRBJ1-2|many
CASSQDAGRDYGYTF
TGTGCCAGCAGCCAAGATGCGGGACGGGACTATGGCTACACCTTC
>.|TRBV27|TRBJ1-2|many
CASSLYRQGRGYTF
TGTGCCAGCAGTTTATATCGGCAGGGTCGAGGCTACACCTTC
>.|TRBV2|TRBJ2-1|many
CASSGSTVINEQFF
TGTGCCAGCAGTGGTAGCACAGTCATCAATGAGCAGTTCTTC